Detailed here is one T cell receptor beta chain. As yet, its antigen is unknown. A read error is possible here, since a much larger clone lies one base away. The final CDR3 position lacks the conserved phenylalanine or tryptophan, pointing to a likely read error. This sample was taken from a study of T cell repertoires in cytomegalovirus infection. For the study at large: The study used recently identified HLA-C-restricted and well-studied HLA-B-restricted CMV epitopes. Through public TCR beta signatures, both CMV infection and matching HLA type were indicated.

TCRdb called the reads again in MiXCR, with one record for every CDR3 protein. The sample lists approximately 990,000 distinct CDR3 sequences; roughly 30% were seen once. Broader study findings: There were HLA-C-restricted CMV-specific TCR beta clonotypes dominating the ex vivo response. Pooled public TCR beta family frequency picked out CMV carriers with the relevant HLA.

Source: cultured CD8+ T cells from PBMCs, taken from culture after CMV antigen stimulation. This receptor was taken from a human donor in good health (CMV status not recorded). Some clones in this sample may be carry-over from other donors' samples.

The CDR3 DNA follows: TGTGCCAGCAGCTACAGCGGGGATACGCAGTATTTA. It yields the protein CASSYSGDTQYL. The chain combines TRBV7-2 with TRBJ2-3; a possible D gene is TRBD2 (6 bases). V lost 4 bases, J lost 6 bases, and 8 bases lay in between. The germline V gene encodes CDR1 SGHTA and CDR2 FQGNSA. The CDR3 length is 12 residues.